This T cell receptor (beta chain) emerged from a study of blood T cell repertoires in COVID-19. This clone has a handful of counts. CDR1 is SGHTA and CDR2 is FQGNSA in the germline V gene. The CDR3 covers 18 residues. J was trimmed by 4 bases and V by 4 bases; bases with no gene match: 13. Assay used: immunoSEQ multiplex PCR; TCRdb lists only in-frame clones, some missing. This sample yields about 110,000 clones, of which roughly 80% are seen a single time; roughly 14% belongs to the top ten. This TCR came from an elderly woman with acute or convalescent COVID-19. Sequenced input: peripheral blood. The chain couples TRBV7-2 to TRBJ2-1; 10 bases align to TRBD2. The CDR3 region has the DNA TGTGCCAGCAGCTCTAGCGGGAGCGATGTAAGTGGGTACAATGAGCAGTTCTTC. Its protein is CASSSSGSDVSGYNEQFF.